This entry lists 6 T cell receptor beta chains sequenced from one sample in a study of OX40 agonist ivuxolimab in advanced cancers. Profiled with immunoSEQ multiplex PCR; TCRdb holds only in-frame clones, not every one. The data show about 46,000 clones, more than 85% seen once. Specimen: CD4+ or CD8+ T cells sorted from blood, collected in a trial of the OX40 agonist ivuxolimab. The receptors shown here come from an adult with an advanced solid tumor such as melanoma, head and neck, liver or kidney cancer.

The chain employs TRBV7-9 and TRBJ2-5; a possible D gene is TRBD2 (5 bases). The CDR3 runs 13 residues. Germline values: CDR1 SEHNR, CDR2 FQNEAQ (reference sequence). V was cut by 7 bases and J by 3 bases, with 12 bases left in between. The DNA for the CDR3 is TGTGCCAGCATTCCTAGCACAGAAGAGACCCAGTACTTC. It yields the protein CASIPSTEETQYF.

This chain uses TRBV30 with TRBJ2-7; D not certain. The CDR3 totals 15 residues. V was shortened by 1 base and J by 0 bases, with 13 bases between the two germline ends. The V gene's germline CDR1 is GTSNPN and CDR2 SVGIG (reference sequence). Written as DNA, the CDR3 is TGTGCCTGGAGTGATTCTTTATGGCTCTCCTACGAGCAGTACTTC. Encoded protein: CAWSDSLWLSYEQYF.

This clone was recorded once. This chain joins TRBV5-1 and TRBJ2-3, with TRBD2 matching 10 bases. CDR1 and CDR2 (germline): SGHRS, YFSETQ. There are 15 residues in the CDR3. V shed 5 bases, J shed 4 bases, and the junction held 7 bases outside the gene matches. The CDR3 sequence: CASRLAGVVADTQYF. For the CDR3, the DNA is TGCGCCAGCAGGCTAGCGGGAGTGGTTGCAGATACGCAGTATTTT.

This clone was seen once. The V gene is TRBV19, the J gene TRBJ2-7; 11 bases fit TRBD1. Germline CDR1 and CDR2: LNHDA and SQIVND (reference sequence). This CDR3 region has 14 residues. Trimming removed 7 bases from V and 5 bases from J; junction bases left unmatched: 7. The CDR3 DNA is TGTGCCAGTAAAGCCGGGACAGGGGGACACGAGCAGTACTTC. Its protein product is CASKAGTGGHEQYF.

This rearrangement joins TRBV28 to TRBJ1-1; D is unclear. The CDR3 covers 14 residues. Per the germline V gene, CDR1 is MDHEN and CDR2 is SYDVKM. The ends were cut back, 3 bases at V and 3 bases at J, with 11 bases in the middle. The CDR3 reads CASSLRGVDTEAFF. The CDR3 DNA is TGTGCCAGCAGTTTGCGAGGAGTAGACACTGAAGCTTTCTTT.

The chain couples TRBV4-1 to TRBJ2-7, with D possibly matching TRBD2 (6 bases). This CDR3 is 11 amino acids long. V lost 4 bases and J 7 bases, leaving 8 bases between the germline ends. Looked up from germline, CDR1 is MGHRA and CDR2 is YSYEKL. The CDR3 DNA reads TGCGCCAGCAGCCTTCGGGAGGAGCAGTACTTC. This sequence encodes CASSLREEQYF.